Listed below are T cell receptor beta chains from one sample, sequenced in a study of vaccination effects on CD4 cells after COVID-19. These TCRs' antigens remain unknown. Profiling relied on immunoSEQ multiplex PCR, and the TCRdb table lists in-frame clones only, not all of them. The sample includes about 20,000 clones, approximately 63% seen only once; the top ten take roughly 16%. The sequencing here drew on CD4+ T cells from PBMCs cultured with HCoV-229E spike peptides, taken before COVID-19 vaccination. These receptors were obtained from a human donor who received a COVID-19 vaccine. The CDR3 runs from the conserved cysteine through the conserved F or W. D genes are given only for firm matches. Size is stated for part of the rows, as once, few or many counts, or as a class when the clone is expanded.

-	-	TRBV9	TRBJ2-7	CASSVGSTAGHEQYF	TGTGCCAGCAGCGTAGGGTCTACGGCAGGCCACGAGCAGTACTTC
TRBD2	-	TRBV5-4	TRBJ2-4	CASSPGLAGGVAKNIQYF	TGTGCCAGCAGCCCTGGACTAGCGGGGGGAGTAGCCAAAAACATTCAGTACTTC
-	-	TRBV3-1/TRBV3-2	TRBJ1-2	CASSQERGYTF	TGTGCCAGCAGCCAAGAACGTGGCTACACCTTC
-	-	TRBV18	TRBJ1-1	CASSGDRIFAEAFF	TGTGCCAGCTCAGGCGACAGGATATTCGCTGAAGCTTTCTTT
TRBD1	-	TRBV27	TRBJ1-1	CASRNRQGVYTEAFF	TGTGCCAGCAGGAACCGGCAGGGGGTGTACACTGAAGCTTTCTTT
TRBD1	few	TRBV5-8	TRBJ1-5	CASSLVTATGGNQPQHF	TGTGCCAGCAGCTTGGTTACAGCGACAGGGGGCAATCAGCCCCAGCATTTT
-	medium-sized	TRBV5-1	TRBJ2-5	CASSLAAFETQYF	TGCGCCAGCAGCTTGGCTGCTTTCGAGACCCAGTACTTC
TRBD1	-	TRBV6-6	TRBJ1-4	CASSYPRTGSNEKLFF	TGTGCCAGCAGTTACCCGAGGACAGGGAGTAATGAAAAACTGTTTTTT
-	-	TRBV10-2	TRBJ2-5	CASSANLRGRAETQYF	TGCGCCAGCAGTGCGAACCTTAGAGGTCGGGCTGAGACCCAGTACTTC
-	-	TRBV19	TRBJ1-1	CASRSGGEAEAFF	TGTGCCAGTAGATCGGGGGGGGAGGCTGAAGCTTTCTTT
TRBD2	medium-sized	TRBV7-2	TRBJ2-7	CASSSDSGRALPKQYF	TGTGCCAGCAGCTCAGATAGCGGGAGGGCCTTGCCTAAGCAGTACTTC
-	-	TRBV2	TRBJ2-5	CASSEKETQYF	TGTGCCAGCAGTGAAAAAGAGACCCAGTACTTC
-	few	TRBV5-5	TRBJ2-1	CASSPFLAGEQFF	TGTGCCAGCAGTCCTTTTCTGGCCGGTGAGCAGTTCTTC
TRBD1	-	TRBV11-2	TRBJ2-3	CASSLDLRGPDTQYF	TGTGCCAGCAGCTTAGATCTAAGGGGGCCGGATACGCAGTATTTT
-	few	TRBV5-1	TRBJ2-4	CASSLATLGGEPISKNIQYF	TGCGCCAGCAGCTTGGCCACTCTCGGCGGGGAACCTATTTCCAAAAACATTCAGTACTTC
-	-	TRBV12-3/TRBV12-4	TRBJ2-3	CASIFRGTDTQYF	TGTGCCAGCATATTTAGGGGTACAGATACGCAGTATTTT
-	-	TRBV5-6	TRBJ2-6	CASSFFSGANVLTF	TGTGCCAGCAGCTTCTTCTCCGGGGCCAACGTCCTGACTTTC
TRBD1	-	TRBV11-2	TRBJ1-2	CASSPIKGDRGAGYTF	TGTGCCAGCAGCCCAATCAAAGGGGACAGGGGAGCTGGCTACACCTTC
-	few	TRBV5-1	TRBJ2-7	CASSLGALAAQGYEQYF	TGCGCCAGCAGCTTGGGGGCCCTGGCAGCACAGGGATACGAGCAGTACTTC
TRBD2	-	TRBV18	TRBJ2-2	CASSPRLAGGLNTGELFF	TGTGCCAGCTCACCACGGCTAGCGGGAGGCCTGAACACCGGGGAGCTGTTTTTT
-	-	TRBV6-5	TRBJ1-4	CASWGRDATNEKLFF	TGTGCCAGCTGGGGCAGGGACGCAACTAATGAAAAACTGTTTTTT
-	-	TRBV5-1	TRBJ1-2	CASSIGQTTYGYTF	TGCGCCAGCAGCATAGGACAGACTACCTATGGCTACACCTTC
TRBD1	once	TRBV19	TRBJ1-2	CASSTTGSAQNYGYTF	TGTGCCAGTAGTACGACAGGGAGTGCCCAAAACTATGGCTACACCTTC
TRBD1	-	TRBV18	TRBJ2-1	CASSPRTGSSYNEQFF	TGTGCCAGCTCACCCCGGACAGGTTCCTCCTACAATGAGCAGTTCTTC
TRBD1	-	TRBV13	TRBJ1-3	CASSATDRTSGNTIYF	TGTGCCAGCAGCGCTACGGACAGGACGTCTGGAAACACCATATATTTT
-	-	TRBV6-2/TRBV6-3	TRBJ2-3	CASSYGEADSTDTQYF	TGTGCCAGCAGTTACGGGGAGGCAGATAGCACAGATACGCAGTATTTT
TRBD1	-	TRBV2	TRBJ1-1	CASTQGENTEAFF	TGTGCCAGCACCCAGGGGGAGAACACTGAAGCTTTCTTT
TRBD2	-	TRBV30	TRBJ2-1	CAWPSTTSGKARYNEQFF	TGTGCCTGGCCTAGTACGACTAGCGGGAAAGCTAGGTACAATGAGCAGTTCTTC
TRBD2	-	TRBV11-3	TRBJ2-5	CASSPSSGGGETQYF	TGTGCCAGCAGCCCATCTAGCGGGGGGGGTGAGACCCAGTACTTC
-	few	TRBV19	TRBJ2-5	CASSMGRAETQYF	TGTGCCAGTAGTATGGGCAGGGCAGAGACCCAGTACTTC
-	-	TRBV6-5	TRBJ1-5	CASSNTGKSPQHF	TGTGCCAGCAGCAATACGGGCAAGTCGCCCCAGCATTTT
-	-	TRBV6-2/TRBV6-3	TRBJ1-4	CASSSGQSDEKLFF	TGTGCCAGCAGTTCGGGACAATCAGATGAAAAACTGTTTTTT
TRBD2	-	TRBV3-1/TRBV3-2	TRBJ2-3	CAARGGGDTQYF	TGTGCCGCGAGGGGCGGGGGGGATACGCAGTATTTT
-	few	TRBV6-1	TRBJ2-7	CASSEVGSREQYF	TGTGCCAGCAGTGAAGTTGGTTCTCGAGAGCAGTACTTC
-	once	TRBV4-1	TRBJ1-2	CASSQPTGLPSHGYTF	TGCGCCAGCAGCCAGCCCACAGGGCTTCCGTCTCATGGCTACACCTTC
-	-	TRBV19	TRBJ1-5	CASSPYSNQPQHF	TGTGCCAGTAGCCCATATAGCAATCAGCCCCAGCATTTT
TRBD1	-	TRBV6-5	TRBJ2-7	CASSYSGGRGLGEQYF	TGTGCCAGCAGTTACTCAGGGGGCCGGGGCTTGGGGGAGCAGTACTTC
-	few	TRBV18	TRBJ1-5	CASSLGGSNQPQHF	TGTGCCAGCTCCCTCGGGGGAAGCAATCAGCCCCAGCATTTT
-	-	TRBV6-2/TRBV6-3	TRBJ1-2	CASSSDLRSYGYTF	TGTGCCAGCAGCTCGGACCTCCGGTCCTATGGCTACACCTTC
TRBD1	-	TRBV7-6	TRBJ1-2	CASSSQDRGHYGYTF	TGTGCCAGCAGCTCCCAAGACAGGGGGCACTATGGCTACACCTTC
-	-	TRBV9	TRBJ2-7	CARCGQGPISYEQYF	TGTGCCAGGTGTGGGCAGGGCCCGATCTCCTACGAGCAGTACTTC
TRBD2	-	TRBV12-3/TRBV12-4	TRBJ2-1	CASSSSGGEGFF	TGTGCCAGCAGTTCTAGCGGGGGGGAGGGGTTCTTC
TRBD1	-	TRBV3-1/TRBV3-2	TRBJ2-1	CASSPPGQGQLDEQFF	TGTGCCAGCAGCCCGCCGGGACAGGGTCAATTAGATGAGCAGTTCTTC
-	-	TRBV27	TRBJ1-4	CASSFGGRNEKLFF	TGTGCCAGCAGTTTTGGGGGTAGAAATGAAAAACTGTTTTTT
-	-	TRBV25-1	TRBJ1-6	CASRGPSRTYNSPLHF	TGTGCCAGCCGAGGACCTTCTCGGACCTATAATTCACCCCTCCACTTT
-	-	TRBV11-3	TRBJ2-1	CASSLSNEQFF	TGTGCCAGCAGCTTATCCAATGAGCAGTTCTTC
-	-	TRBV5-3	TRBJ1-5	CARSLGRGLRQPQHF	TGTGCCAGAAGCTTGGGTCGGGGCTTACGTCAGCCCCAGCATTTT
-	-	TRBV20-1	TRBJ1-4	CSASKPGRTNEKLFF	TGCAGTGCTAGTAAACCGGGACGGACTAATGAAAAACTGTTTTTT
-	-	TRBV27	TRBJ2-1	CASSLLRRSSYNEQFF	TGTGCCAGCAGTTTACTGCGGCGGAGCTCCTACAATGAGCAGTTCTTC
-	-	TRBV11-3	TRBJ2-3	CASSSRTNTDTQYF	TGTGCCAGCAGCTCCAGGACCAACACAGATACGCAGTATTTT
-	-	TRBV7-2	TRBJ2-2	CASSQYPGTYAPGELFF	TGTGCCAGCAGCCAATACCCCGGGACATACGCACCCGGGGAGCTGTTTTTT
-	-	TRBV5-1	TRBJ1-1	CASSLAGAGMNTEAFF	TGCGCCAGCAGCTTGGCAGGGGCGGGGATGAACACTGAAGCTTTCTTT
TRBD1	-	TRBV7-8	TRBJ2-3	CASSPRGQVSRDTQYF	TGTGCCAGCAGCCCGCGGGGACAGGTATCAAGAGATACGCAGTATTTT
TRBD1	-	TRBV6-5	TRBJ2-1	CASSYLDSRGYEQFF	TGTGCCAGCAGTTACCTGGACTCCAGGGGGTATGAGCAGTTCTTC